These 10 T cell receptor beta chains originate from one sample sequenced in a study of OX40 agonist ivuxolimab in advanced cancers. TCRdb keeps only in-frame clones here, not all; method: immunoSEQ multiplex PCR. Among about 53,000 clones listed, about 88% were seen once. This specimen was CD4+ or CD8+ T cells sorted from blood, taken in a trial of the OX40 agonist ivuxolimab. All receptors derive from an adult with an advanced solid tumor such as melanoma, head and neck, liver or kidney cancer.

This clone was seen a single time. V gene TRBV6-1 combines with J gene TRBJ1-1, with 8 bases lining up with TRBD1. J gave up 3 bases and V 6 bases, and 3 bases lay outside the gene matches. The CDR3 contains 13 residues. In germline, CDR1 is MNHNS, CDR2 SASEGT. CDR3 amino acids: CASSLQGDTEAFF. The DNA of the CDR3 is TGTGCCAGCAGCCTACAGGGGGACACTGAAGCTTTCTTT.

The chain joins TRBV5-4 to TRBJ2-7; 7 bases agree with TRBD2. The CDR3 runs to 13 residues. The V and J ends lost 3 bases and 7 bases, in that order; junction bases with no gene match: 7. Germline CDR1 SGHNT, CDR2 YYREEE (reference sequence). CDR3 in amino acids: CASSWAGEREQYF. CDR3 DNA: TGTGCCAGCAGCTGGGCGGGGGAAAGGGAGCAGTACTTC.

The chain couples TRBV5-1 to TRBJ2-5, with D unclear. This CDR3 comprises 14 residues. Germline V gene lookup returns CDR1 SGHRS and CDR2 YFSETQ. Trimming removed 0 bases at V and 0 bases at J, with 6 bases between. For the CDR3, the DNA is TGCGCCAGCAGCTTGGCGGGCAACCAAGAGACCCAGTACTTC. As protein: CASSLAGNQETQYF.

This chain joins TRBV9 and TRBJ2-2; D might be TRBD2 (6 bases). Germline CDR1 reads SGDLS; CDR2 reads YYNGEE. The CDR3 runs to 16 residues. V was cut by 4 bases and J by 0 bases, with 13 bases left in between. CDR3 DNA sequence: TGTGCCAGCAGCTTTCGGACTACTACGAACACCGGGGAGCTGTTTTTT. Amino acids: CASSFRTTTNTGELFF. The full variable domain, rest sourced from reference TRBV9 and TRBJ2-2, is DSGVTQTPKHLITATGQRVTLRCSPRSGDLSVYWYQQSLDQGLQFLIQYYNGEERAKGNILERFSAQQFPDLHSELNLSSLELGDSALYFCASSFRTTTNTGELFFGEGSRLTVL.

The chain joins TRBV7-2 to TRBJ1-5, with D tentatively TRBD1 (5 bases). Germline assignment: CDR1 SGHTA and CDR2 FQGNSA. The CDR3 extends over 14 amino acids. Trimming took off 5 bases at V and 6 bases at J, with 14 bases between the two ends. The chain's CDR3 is CASSRAIGGQPQHF. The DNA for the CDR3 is TGTGCCAGCAGCCGGGCGATCGGGGGTCAGCCCCAGCATTTT.

The CDR3 sequence is CASSAGGNTDTQYF. In DNA form, the CDR3 reads TGTGCCAGTTCAGCAGGGGGAAACACAGATACGCAGTATTTT. The chain uses TRBV6-5 and TRBJ2-3; TRBD1 matches at 7 bases. There are 14 residues in the CDR3. Germline CDR1 reads MNHEY; CDR2 reads SVGAGI. J gave up 2 bases and V 9 bases, and 8 bases lay outside the gene matches.

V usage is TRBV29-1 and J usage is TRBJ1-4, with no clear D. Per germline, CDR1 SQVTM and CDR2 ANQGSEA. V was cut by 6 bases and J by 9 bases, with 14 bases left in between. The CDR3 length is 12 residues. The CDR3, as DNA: TGCAGCGTCGACGGACCTGACAAAAAACTGTTTTTT. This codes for CSVDGPDKKLFF. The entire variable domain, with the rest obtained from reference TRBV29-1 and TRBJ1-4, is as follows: SAVISQKPSRDICQRGTSLTIQCQVDSQVTMMFWYRQQPGQSLTLIATANQGSEATYESGFVIDKFPISRPNLTFSTLTVSNMSPEDSSIYLCSVDGPDKKLFFGSGTQLSVL.

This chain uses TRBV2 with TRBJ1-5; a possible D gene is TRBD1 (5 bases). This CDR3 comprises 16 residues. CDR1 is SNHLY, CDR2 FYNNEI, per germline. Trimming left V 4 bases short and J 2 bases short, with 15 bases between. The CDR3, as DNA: TGTGCCAGCAGTGTTGGGATGGGGCGAGGCAATCAGCCCCAGCATTTT. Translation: CASSVGMGRGNQPQHF.

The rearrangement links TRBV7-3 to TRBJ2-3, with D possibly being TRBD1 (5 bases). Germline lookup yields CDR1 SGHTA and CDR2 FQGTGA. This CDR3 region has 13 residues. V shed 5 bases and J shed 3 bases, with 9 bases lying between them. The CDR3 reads CASSPGQTDTQYF. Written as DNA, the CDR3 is TGTGCCAGCAGCCCTGGACAAACAGATACGCAGTATTTT.

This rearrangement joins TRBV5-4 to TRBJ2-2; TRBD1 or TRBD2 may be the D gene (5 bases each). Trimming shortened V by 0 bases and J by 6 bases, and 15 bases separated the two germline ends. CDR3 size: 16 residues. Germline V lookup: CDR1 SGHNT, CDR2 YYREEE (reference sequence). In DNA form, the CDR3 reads TGTGCCAGCAGCTTGGCGGGGAGAGTAGGGGCCGGGGAGCTGTTTTTT. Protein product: CASSLAGRVGAGELFF.